The 28 T cell receptor beta chains below all came from one sample that was sequenced in a study of T cell clonotyping in hematopoietic cell transplantation. This sample's time point: recipient sample about 28 days before transplant, after cytoreduction. The protocol was immunoSEQ multiplex PCR, while the TCRdb copy is restricted to in-frame clones and leaves out a portion. The data contain 7,000 to 9,500 clones, approximately 90% of them singletons. Material: peripheral blood mononuclear cells, obtained before stem cell transplant. The receptors shown here come from a man between 60 and 75 years old with acute myeloid leukemia. Some clones in this sample may be carry-over from other donors' samples.

The V gene is TRBV6-5, the J gene TRBJ1-3; a weak D match, TRBD1 (5 bases). The CDR3 totals 13 residues. CDR1 is MNHEY, CDR2 SVGAGI, per germline. The germline V and J ends were trimmed by 8 bases and 1 base, with 9 bases remaining between them. Here the CDR3 reads CASGTRSGNTIYF. As DNA, the CDR3 is TGTGCCAGCGGGACCAGATCTGGAAACACCATATATTTT.

This chain joins TRBV2 and TRBJ2-7; 8 bases align to TRBD2. CDR1 and CDR2 (germline): SNHLY, FYNNEI. V shed 2 bases, J shed 6 bases, and the junction held 9 bases outside the gene matches. CDR3 length: 15 amino acids. CDR3 loop: CASSEPSGGAGEQYF. The CDR3 DNA sequence: TGTGCCAGCAGTGAACCCTCGGGGGGGGCGGGCGAGCAGTACTTC.

The chain joins TRBV7-9 to TRBJ2-1; D may be TRBD2 (6 bases). The germline CDR1 and CDR2 sequences are SEHNR and FQNEAQ (reference sequence). CDR3 length: 14 residues. Trimming removed 1 base at V and 6 bases at J, with 10 bases between. The CDR3 here is CASSLGLESNEQFF. CDR3 nucleotides: TGTGCCAGCAGCTTAGGACTAGAATCCAATGAGCAGTTCTTC. The full variable domain, rest sourced from reference TRBV7-9 and TRBJ2-1, is DTGVSQNPRHKITKRGQNVTFRCDPISEHNRLYWYRQTLGQGPEFLTYFQNEAQLEKSRLLSDRFSAERPKGSFSTLEIQRTEQGDSAMYLCASSLGLESNEQFFGPGTRLTVL.

This sequence joins TRBV7-3 and TRBJ2-6, with D tentatively TRBD1 (5 bases). V was cut by 5 bases and J by 1 base, with 12 bases left in between. This CDR3 spans 16 amino acids. Germline V CDR1 and CDR2: SGHTA, FQGTGA. The CDR3 coding sequence is TGTGCCAGCAGCCAGGGTGGCTTGTCTGGGGCCAACGTCCTGACTTTC. Its protein product is CASSQGGLSGANVLTF.

This chain joins TRBV29-1 and TRBJ1-2; 7 bases match TRBD1. Trimming at V came to 7 bases and at J to 7 bases, leaving 12 bases not matched to a gene. Germline assignment: CDR1 SQVTM and CDR2 ANQGSEA. The CDR3 is 13 residues long. CDR3 loop: CSARQGAVGGYTF. The DNA for the CDR3 is TGCAGCGCCAGACAGGGCGCGGTCGGTGGCTACACCTTC.

This rearrangement joins TRBV9 to TRBJ2-1, with 7 bases lining up with TRBD2. The CDR3 length is 16 residues. V gave up 0 bases and J gave up 7 bases; unmatched junction bases: 10. Per germline, CDR1 SGDLS and CDR2 YYNGEE. CDR3 sequence reads: CASSVGAGLLGNEQFF. The CDR3 DNA reads as TGTGCCAGCAGCGTAGGAGCGGGGCTACTGGGTAATGAGCAGTTCTTC.

The chain recombines TRBV2 with TRBJ2-7; possibly TRBD1 for D (5 bases). The CDR3 is 12 residues long. Germline values: CDR1 SNHLY, CDR2 FYNNEI. The V end was cut by 3 bases, the J end by 6 bases, with 9 bases between. The chain's CDR3 is CASSEGQGEQYF. The CDR3 DNA is TGTGCCAGCAGTGAGGGGCAGGGCGAGCAGTACTTC.

The V call is TRBV30, the J call TRBJ1-5; 8 bases agree with TRBD1. After removal of 3 bases from V and 2 bases from J, the junction contained 6 bases not matched to a gene. CDR3 length: 15 residues. CDR1 and CDR2 (germline): GTSNPN, SVGIG (reference sequence). In DNA form, the CDR3 reads TGTGCCTGGAGGGCGCCGGGACAGGGCAATCAGCCCCAGCATTTT. Amino acid sequence: CAWRAPGQGNQPQHF.

In this sample, this clone turned up once. The chain is built from TRBV29-1 and TRBJ1-2, with 11 bases fitting TRBD1. Losses at the gene ends were 0 bases for V and 4 bases for J; bases not matched to a gene: 10. Germline V gene sequence: CDR1 SQVTM, CDR2 ANQGSEA. The CDR3 is made up of 17 amino acids. DNA of the CDR3: TGCAGCGTTGAAGATGGACAGGGGGCTCGACTGGGCTATGGCTACACCTTC. It encodes CSVEDGQGARLGYGYTF. The whole variable domain, filled in from reference TRBV29-1 and TRBJ1-2, reads SAVISQKPSRDICQRGTSLTIQCQVDSQVTMMFWYRQQPGQSLTLIATANQGSEATYESGFVIDKFPISRPNLTFSTLTVSNMSPEDSSIYLCSVEDGQGARLGYGYTFGSGTRLTVV.

J is TRBJ1-1 and V is TRBV20-1; D gene ambiguous. V was pared by 1 base and J by 10 bases, with 10 bases between. CDR3 size: 11 residues. Germline loops: CDR1 DFQATT, CDR2 SNEGSKA (reference sequence). CDR3 sequence (DNA): TGCAGTGCTAGAGTGGGCGGCTCAGCTTTCTTT. The encoded protein is CSARVGGSAFF.

Here the CDR3 DNA reads TGTGCCAGCAGTTACGGCAGGGGAGCTAACTATGGCTACACCTTC. Its translation is CASSYGRGANYGYTF. The chain carries TRBV6-5 and TRBJ1-2, with D tentatively TRBD1 (6 bases). The CDR3 covers 15 residues. V dropped 2 bases and J dropped 0 bases, with 10 bases sitting between them. CDR1 is MNHEY, CDR2 SVGAGI, per germline.

CDR3 DNA sequence: TGTGCCAGCAGCACCAGGGGGCGGTACTATGGCTACACCTTC. Translated, it gives CASSTRGRYYGYTF. This rearrangement joins TRBV28 to TRBJ1-2; 8 bases agree with TRBD1. This CDR3 spans 14 amino acids. V lost 6 bases to trimming and J lost 3 bases; unmatched junction nucleotides: 6. Germline V gene sequence: CDR1 MDHEN, CDR2 SYDVKM.

The chain uses TRBV5-1 and TRBJ1-2, with D unresolved. The germline gives CDR1 SGHRS, CDR2 YFSETQ. CDR3 length: 15 residues. V lost 0 bases and J lost 7, with 16 bases in between. CDR3 DNA sequence: TGCGCCAGCAGCTTGGTCGGCGGCGGAGAAGGTGGCTACACCTTC. It codes for CASSLVGGGEGGYTF.

The CDR3, as DNA: TGTGCCAGCAGCCTTGAGACAGGCCAACCGGGATACGAGCAGTACTTC. This encodes CASSLETGQPGYEQYF. The chain has TRBV5-4 and TRBJ2-7, with D perhaps matching TRBD1 (6 bases). V lost 4 bases, J lost 4 bases, and 21 bases lay in between. The CDR3 runs 16 residues. Germline CDR1 and CDR2: SGHNT and YYREEE (reference sequence).

CDR3 sequence reads: CASTGGGYMYEQYF. The CDR3 DNA is TGCGCCAGCACCGGAGGGGGCTACATGTACGAGCAGTACTTC. This chain joins TRBV5-1 and TRBJ2-7; TRBD1 is a possible D gene (7 bases). Germline CDR1 reads SGHRS; CDR2 reads YFSETQ. Trimming took 6 bases from V and 4 from J, leaving 17 bases between them. The CDR3 has 14 residues. Supplemented by reference TRBV5-1 and TRBJ2-7, the full variable domain reads KAGVTQTPRYLIKTRGQQVTLSCSPISGHRSVSWYQQTPGQGLQFLFEYFSETQRNKGNFPGRFSGRQFSNSRSEMNVSTLELGDSALYLCASTGGGYMYEQYFGPGTRLTVT.

The rearrangement joins TRBV5-1 to TRBJ2-2; 9 positions match TRBD1. Trimming at V came to 5 bases and at J to 5 bases, leaving 7 bases not matched to a gene. Per germline, CDR1 SGHRS and CDR2 YFSETQ. CDR3 length: 15 residues. The CDR3 DNA follows: TGCGCCAGCAGGCCGGGACAGGGTCGAACCGGGGAGCTGTTTTTT. This translates into CASRPGQGRTGELFF.

The V gene is TRBV10-2, the J gene TRBJ1-6; D is perhaps TRBD1 (5 bases). V was shortened by 0 bases and J by 12 bases, with 12 bases between the two germline ends. Germline V gives CDR1 WSHSY, CDR2 SAAADI. This CDR3 has 14 amino acids. CDR3 amino acids: CASSESGGDLPLHF. In DNA form, the CDR3 reads TGCGCCAGCAGTGAGTCCGGGGGGGACTTACCCCTCCACTTT.

The rearrangement uses TRBV5-1 and TRBJ2-7; a possible D gene is TRBD2 (5 bases). Germline CDR1 reads SGHRS; CDR2 reads YFSETQ. Trimming removed 5 bases at V and 0 bases at J, with 9 bases between. The CDR3 runs 13 residues. The DNA of the CDR3 is TGCGCCAGCAGGGACTTAAGCTCCTACGAGCAGTACTTC. As protein: CASRDLSSYEQYF.

The chain combines TRBV11-2 with TRBJ2-1, with 10 positions matching TRBD1. V lost 1 base and J lost 14; bases outside the gene matches: 5. The germline gives CDR1 SGHAT, CDR2 FQNNGV. The CDR3 spans 13 residues. As DNA, the CDR3 is TGTGCCAGCAGCTTAGGACGGACAGGGGGAAAGTTCTTC. Its translation is CASSLGRTGGKFF.

This rearrangement joins TRBV11-3 to TRBJ1-2; 8 bases fit TRBD1. V was clipped by 5 bases and J by 4 bases; unmatched bases: 3. Germline loops: CDR1 SGHNT, CDR2 YENEEA. The CDR3 extends over 13 amino acids. CDR3 region: CASSATGGYGYTF. The CDR3 DNA follows: TGTGCCAGCAGCGCAACAGGGGGCTATGGCTACACCTTC. Full variable domain (missing parts from reference TRBV11-3 and TRBJ1-2): EAGVVQSPRYKIIEKKQPVAFWCNPISGHNTLYWYLQNLGQGPELLIRYENEEAVDDSQLPKDRFSAERLKGVDSTLKIQPAELGDSAVYLCASSATGGYGYTFGSGTRLTVV.

This chain uses TRBV11-3 with TRBJ2-7; tentatively, D is TRBD2 (7 bases). Germline assignment: CDR1 SGHNT and CDR2 YENEEA. This CDR3 comprises 14 residues. Between the trimmed V and J ends, which lost 3 bases and 5 bases, there was a span of 14 bases. CDR3: CASSFGGGGDEQYF. CDR3 DNA sequence: TGTGCCAGCAGCTTTGGGGGGGGCGGCGACGAGCAGTACTTC. Together with reference TRBV11-3 and TRBJ2-7, the CDR3 gives the full variable domain: EAGVVQSPRYKIIEKKQPVAFWCNPISGHNTLYWYLQNLGQGPELLIRYENEEAVDDSQLPKDRFSAERLKGVDSTLKIQPAELGDSAVYLCASSFGGGGDEQYFGPGTRLTVT.

CDR3 nucleotide sequence: TGTGCCAGCAGAAACGGGCAGACCCAGCATTTT. Translation gives CASRNGQTQHF. The genes are TRBV6-5 and TRBJ1-5, with D hard to call. Deletions cut 6 bases from V and 11 bases from J, with 11 bases between. The CDR3 is 11 amino acids. The germline CDR1 and CDR2 sequences are MNHEY and SVGAGI.

The CDR3: CTPEGERGGLGFNEQYF. As DNA, the CDR3 is TGCACCCCTGAAGGAGAGCGGGGGGGCCTTGGATTCAACGAGCAGTACTTC. The chain employs TRBV1 and TRBJ2-7; the table's D call of TRBD2 was not tested on the DNA. TRBV1 corresponds to a pseudogene. The CDR3 spans 17 residues.

This rearrangement joins TRBV4-1 to TRBJ2-6; 10 bases fit TRBD1. Germline CDR1 and CDR2: MGHRA and YSYEKL. V lost 0 bases and J lost 0; bases outside the gene matches: 11. This CDR3 comprises 21 residues. The CDR3 region has the DNA TGCGCCAGCAGCCAAGAAGGTTTCCGGGGACAGGGGTACTCTGGGGCCAACGTCCTGACTTTC. Amino acid sequence: CASSQEGFRGQGYSGANVLTF.

In nucleotides, the CDR3 is TGTGCCAGCAGTGAATCCGGACAGCCATATGGCTACACCTTC. Protein: CASSESGQPYGYTF. The chain employs TRBV6-1 and TRBJ1-2, with TRBD1 as a possible D gene (6 bases). CDR1 is MNHNS and CDR2 is SASEGT in the germline V gene. The V end was cut by 2 bases, the J end by 5 bases, with 12 bases between. This CDR3 is built from 14 residues.

This clone has more than one count but fewer than ten. CDR3: CASSPRLADNEQFF. In DNA form, the CDR3 reads TGTGCCAGCAGCCCTAGACTAGCGGACAATGAGCAGTTCTTC. The rearrangement links TRBV6-5 to TRBJ2-1; 9 bases line up with TRBD2. J was trimmed by 5 bases and V by 6 bases; bases with no gene match: 5. CDR3 size: 14 residues. In germline, CDR1 is MNHEY, CDR2 SVGAGI.

The chain carries TRBV6-1 and TRBJ2-2, with 8 bases aligning to TRBD1. The CDR3 totals 14 residues. The germline V gene has CDR1 MNHNS and CDR2 SASEGT. The CDR3, as DNA: TGTGACCGATGGGACAGGCTGAACACCGGGGAGCTGTTTTTT. It encodes CDRWDRLNTGELFF.

The chain is built from TRBV7-8 and TRBJ2-7; 8 bases match TRBD1. There are 16 residues in the CDR3. The V segment lost 0 bases and the J segment 1 base; nucleotides outside the gene matches: 5. CDR1 is SGHVS, CDR2 FQNEAQ, per germline. This CDR3 is CASSLAPGQASYEQYF. The CDR3 DNA is TGTGCCAGCAGCTTAGCACCGGGACAGGCTTCCTACGAGCAGTACTTC. The full variable domain, with the rest looked up from reference TRBV7-8 and TRBJ2-7, is GAGVSQSPRYKVAKRGQDVALRCDPISGHVSLFWYQQALGQGPEFLTYFQNEAQLDKSGLPSDRFFAERPEGSVSTLKIQRTQQEDSAVYLCASSLAPGQASYEQYFGPGTRLTVT.